The 3 T cell receptor beta chains given below trace back to one sample, sequenced in a study of shared clonotypes between healthy human individuals. TCRdb's table, derived via immunoSEQ multiplex PCR, lists solely in-frame clones and lacks some. The profile covers about 2.3 million clones, with 85% to 95% appearing a single time and approximately 0.41% taken by the ten largest. Sample: naive CD4+ T cells from PBMCs. Specified subset: CD45RA+ positively selected. These receptors all come from a man aged 18-30 years in good health. Some clones in this sample may be carry-over from other donors' samples.

V and J are TRBV18 and TRBJ1-3, with a weak D call TRBD1 (5 bases). The length of the CDR3 is 17 residues. Between the trimmed V and J ends, which lost 3 bases and 1 base, there was a span of 16 bases. The V gene's germline CDR1 is KGHSH and CDR2 LQKENI. The CDR3 loop is CASSPAQAGLSGNTIYF. The CDR3 nucleotides read TGTGCCAGCTCACCGGCCCAGGCAGGGCTGTCTGGAAACACCATATATTTT.

A note on this clone: This sample also contains other DNA sequences that code for the same CDR3. The chain recombines TRBV6-5 with TRBJ1-5, with no clear D. The CDR3 has 13 amino acids. The V gene's germline CDR1 is MNHEY and CDR2 SVGAGI. Between the trimmed V and J ends, which lost 6 bases and 4 bases, there was a span of 10 bases. Written as DNA, the CDR3 is TGTGCCAGCAGGTCCACGGGTAATCAGCCCCAGCATTTT. This encodes CASRSTGNQPQHF.

Only one count was recorded for this clone. The chain's CDR3 is CASSWRDRGRGYTF. In DNA, the CDR3 is TGTGCCAGCAGTTGGCGGGACAGGGGGAGAGGCTACACCTTC. This rearrangement joins TRBV28 to TRBJ1-2, with 11 bases fitting TRBD1. The ends lost 4 bases at V and 8 bases at J; junction bases unmatched: 6. The CDR3 sequence is 14 residues long. Germline values: CDR1 MDHEN, CDR2 SYDVKM.